This is a list of T cell receptor beta chains from one sample in a study of cytomegalovirus exposure and HLA in healthy donors. Clones were sequenced by immunoSEQ multiplex PCR, and TCRdb holds only the in-frame ones, with some missing. The sample has about 130,000 clones, roughly 80% seen once; the top ten hold 3% to 3.5%. The sequenced sample was PBMCs. The source is a male donor in good health and CMV-seronegative. The CDR3 runs from the conserved cysteine through the conserved F or W. Each record gives: D gene, V gene, J gene, clone size, CDR3 protein, CDR3 DNA. A D gene is named only where the DNA matches it firmly. The size field is filled for only some rows; it gives once, few, many or a size class.

NA	TRBV30	TRBJ1-4	NA	CACTGTTNEKLFF	TGTGCCTGCACGGGGACAACTAATGAAAAACTGTTTTTT
NA	TRBV5-8	TRBJ1-3	NA	CASSLGLASSGNTIYF	TGTGCCAGCAGCTTGGGGCTGGCTTCGTCTGGAAACACCATATATTTT
TRBD1	TRBV30	TRBJ1-5	NA	CAWSNRGRPQHF	TGTGCCTGGAGTAACAGGGGGCGACCCCAGCATTTT
TRBD1	TRBV27	TRBJ1-2	NA	CASSFKGGARVYGYTF	TGTGCCAGCAGTTTTAAAGGGGGCGCGCGGGTCTATGGCTACACCTTC
NA	TRBV7-3	TRBJ1-3	NA	CASSLFQGGGNTIYF	TGTGCCAGCAGCTTATTCCAGGGAGGGGGAAACACCATATATTTT
NA	TRBV6-5	TRBJ2-7	NA	CASSYSTGAGLIEQYF	TGTGCCAGCAGTTACTCGACGGGAGCTGGCCTAATTGAGCAGTACTTC
TRBD2	TRBV30	TRBJ2-3	NA	CAWSSQRGAPSTDTQYF	TGTGCCTGGAGTAGCCAGCGGGGGGCCCCTAGCACAGATACGCAGTATTTT
NA	TRBV10-1	TRBJ2-1	NA	CASSETGPNEQFF	TGCGCCAGCAGTGAGACAGGCCCAAATGAGCAGTTCTTC
NA	TRBV5-4	TRBJ1-2	few	CASRGEGFSGSGYTF	TGTGCCAGCAGGGGTGAGGGTTTCTCCGGCTCTGGCTACACCTTC
NA	TRBV7-9	TRBJ2-7	NA	CSSSFPLTYEQYF	TGTTCCAGCAGCTTCCCACTGACCTACGAGCAGTACTTC
NA	TRBV18	TRBJ2-7	NA	CASSRPGWSSYEQYF	TGTGCCAGCTCACGCCCCGGGTGGAGTTCCTACGAGCAGTACTTC
NA	TRBV7-9	TRBJ1-4	NA	CASSPPGFREKLFF	TGTGCCAGCAGCCCTCCAGGGTTTCGGGAAAAACTGTTTTTT
NA	TRBV12-2	TRBJ2-7	NA	CAPRGPPGQRTSYEQYF	TGTGCACCCCGGGGACCACCGGGACAGAGGACTTCCTACGAGCAGTACTTC
TRBD1	TRBV12-5	TRBJ2-5	NA	CASGVDREGETQYF	TGTGCTAGTGGTGTGGACAGGGAAGGGGAGACCCAGTACTTC